Listed here are 28 T cell receptor beta chains from one sample, sequenced in a study of cytomegalovirus exposure and HLA in healthy donors. The PCR made use of 60 Vbeta and 13 Jbeta primers. Sequencing was performed with immunoSEQ multiplex PCR; in TCRdb, only in-frame clones are kept and a portion is missing. The data hold tens of thousands of clones, with about four fifths observed a single time. Sequencing was carried out using PBMCs. These receptors all stem from a male donor in good health and CMV-seropositive.

The V and J genes are TRBV7-2 and TRBJ2-3; 8 bases fit TRBD2. The V gene's germline CDR1 is SGHTA and CDR2 FQGNSA. The CDR3 length is 16 residues. J lost 1 base, V lost 2 bases, and 5 bases had no gene match. In DNA, the CDR3 is TGTGCCAGCAGCTTAAAGGGGCGGGGGGGCACAGATACGCAGTATTTT. This encodes CASSLKGRGGTDTQYF.

This sequence joins TRBV7-3 and TRBJ1-1; D gene unclear. The CDR3 runs 16 residues. Germline CDR1 is SGHTA and CDR2 is FQGTGA. V was clipped by 5 bases and J by 4 bases, with 20 bases between them. The CDR3 DNA reads TGTGCCAGCAGCCCCGATGGCGTTTCCGGGGTCACTGAAGCTTTCTTT. Translation gives CASSPDGVSGVTEAFF.

This chain links TRBV10-3 with TRBJ2-7, with D possibly being TRBD1 (6 bases). The V gene lost 7 bases and the J gene lost 5 bases, with 15 bases spanning the gap. CDR1 ENHRY and CDR2 SYGVKD come from the germline V gene. The CDR3 totals 13 residues. Here the CDR3 reads CAIKATDRNEQYF. CDR3 DNA sequence: TGTGCCATCAAGGCGACCGACAGGAACGAGCAGTACTTC.

The CDR3 bases are TGCGCCAGCAGCCAATTAGCCGGAACCGTAGACGTACCCCTCCACTTT. It translates to CASSQLAGTVDVPLHF. V usage is TRBV4-1 and J usage is TRBJ1-6; D is unclear. The CDR3 is made up of 16 amino acids. Germline V gene sequence: CDR1 MGHRA, CDR2 YSYEKL. V gave up 2 bases and J gave up 12 bases, with 20 bases separating them.

The chain uses TRBV7-6 and TRBJ2-2; 8 nucleotides match TRBD1. The germline gives CDR1 SGHVS, CDR2 FNYEAQ. This CDR3 is built from 16 residues. Trimming removed 4 bases from V and 3 bases from J; junction bases left unmatched: 7. CDR3 DNA sequence: TGTGCCAGCAGCTCCCAGGCAGGGGGCTACACCGGGGAGCTGTTTTTT. Translated, it gives CASSSQAGGYTGELFF.

This clone was recorded a few times. The chain combines TRBV6-5 with TRBJ2-3; weak D call: TRBD2 (6 bases). CDR1 and CDR2 from the germline V gene are MNHEY and SVGAGI. V lost 2 bases and J 0 bases, leaving 9 bases between the germline ends. The CDR3 is made up of 15 amino acids. CDR3 nucleotides: TGTGCCAGCAGTTACGAACGGGGGAGCACAGATACGCAGTATTTT. It specifies CASSYERGSTDTQYF.

With regard to this clone: Other DNA sequences in this sample translate to the same CDR3. The rearrangement uses TRBV7-2 and TRBJ2-3, with 8 bases lining up with TRBD2. The CDR3 extends over 14 amino acids. Germline trimming cut 5 bases from V and 8 bases from J; bases unmatched to any gene: 9. The V gene's germline CDR1 is SGHTA and CDR2 FQGNSA. CDR3 sequence (DNA): TGTGCCAGCAGCCTAGGCGGTAGCGGGGTTACGCAGTATTTT. Protein sequence: CASSLGGSGVTQYF.

This rearrangement joins TRBV15 to TRBJ2-7, with D possibly matching TRBD2 (7 bases). CDR1 and CDR2 from the germline V gene are LNHNV and YYDKDF (reference sequence). V shed 5 bases and J shed 3 bases, with 17 bases lying between them. There are 15 residues in the CDR3. The CDR3 nucleotides read TGTGCCACCAGCTCCGAGGGGGGGATGGGCTACGAGCAGTACTTC. The encoded protein is CATSSEGGMGYEQYF.

V usage is TRBV28 and J usage is TRBJ2-7; 7 nucleotides agree with TRBD1. V dropped 6 bases and J dropped 4; count of bases not matched to a gene: 15. CDR3 length: 16 amino acids. Germline lookup yields CDR1 MDHEN and CDR2 SYDVKM. The CDR3 DNA reads as TGTGCCAGCAGCGGGGCTGTTAGGGGGCTTGGATACGAGCAGTACTTC. The encoded protein is CASSGAVRGLGYEQYF.

As DNA, the CDR3 is TGTGCCAGCAGCTTATACGGGTACAGGCCGGGAGGGAGAGGAAACACCATATATTTT. The encoded protein is CASSLYGYRPGGRGNTIYF. The gene calls are TRBV13 and TRBJ1-3, with D maybe TRBD1 (5 bases). Germline CDR1 is PRHDT and CDR2 is FYEKMQ (reference sequence). Between the trimmed V and J ends, which lost 2 bases and 4 bases, there was a span of 24 bases. The CDR3 totals 19 residues. Drawing the rest from reference TRBV13 and TRBJ1-3, the complete variable domain is AAGVIQSPRHLIKEKRETATLKCYPIPRHDTVYWYQQGPGQDPQFLISFYEKMQSDKGSIPDRFSAQQFSDYHSELNMSSLELGDSALYFCASSLYGYRPGGRGNTIYFGEGSWLTVV.

The chain links TRBV4-2 to TRBJ2-3; D is unresolved. V lost 3 bases to trimming and J lost 0 bases, with 10 bases between them. The CDR3 loop spans 15 amino acids. Looked up from germline, CDR1 is LGHNA and CDR2 is YNFKEQ. CDR3 in amino acids: CASSQGPSSTDTQYF. The CDR3 nucleotides are TGTGCCAGCAGCCAGGGCCCCTCGAGCACAGATACGCAGTATTTT.

The chain combines TRBV4-2 with TRBJ2-3; tentative D call: TRBD2 (5 bases). This CDR3 has 15 residues. V shed 4 bases and J shed 6 bases, with 17 bases lying between them. Germline V lookup: CDR1 LGHNA, CDR2 YNFKEQ. The CDR3 reads CASSPALASGDTQYF. The CDR3, as DNA: TGTGCCAGCAGCCCGGCTTTGGCATCGGGGGATACGCAGTATTTT.

CDR3 sequence (DNA): TGTGCCAGCAGTGCCGTGGACAGGGGTGCAGATACGCAGTATTTT. It specifies CASSAVDRGADTQYF. The chain is built from TRBV2 and TRBJ2-3, with 9 bases aligning to TRBD1. J was trimmed by 4 bases and V by 4 bases; bases with no gene match: 6. This CDR3 spans 15 amino acids. Germline-derived CDR1 and CDR2 are SNHLY and FYNNEI.

The rearrangement joins TRBV5-1 to TRBJ1-2; D is unclear. CDR1 and CDR2 (germline): SGHRS, YFSETQ. The CDR3 consists of 15 residues. The V gene lost 2 bases and the J gene lost 2 bases, with 13 bases spanning the gap. The DNA of the CDR3 is TGCGCCAGCAGCTTAGACGGACGGGGAAACTATGGCTACACCTTC. Translating it yields CASSLDGRGNYGYTF. The full variable domain, with the rest looked up from reference TRBV5-1 and TRBJ1-2, is KAGVTQTPRYLIKTRGQQVTLSCSPISGHRSVSWYQQTPGQGLQFLFEYFSETQRNKGNFPGRFSGRQFSNSRSEMNVSTLELGDSALYLCASSLDGRGNYGYTFGSGTRLTVV.

The V and J genes are TRBV6-6 and TRBJ1-6; TRBD1 agrees at 7 bases. The V gene's germline CDR1 is MNHNY and CDR2 SVGAGI (reference sequence). Trimming cost V 0 bases and J 8 bases; bases outside gene matches: 4. This CDR3 is built from 15 residues. Here the CDR3 DNA reads TGTGCCAGCAGTTACTCCCACGGGACAGATTCACCCCTCCACTTT. Encoded protein: CASSYSHGTDSPLHF.

The V call is TRBV6-1, the J call TRBJ2-7; 11 bases align to TRBD2. This CDR3 is 14 amino acids long. V gave up 4 bases and J gave up 2 bases; unmatched junction bases: 1. Germline CDR1 MNHNS, CDR2 SASEGT. The CDR3 region is CASSGSGGAYEQYF. CDR3 bases: TGTGCCAGCAGTGGTAGCGGGGGGGCCTACGAGCAGTACTTC.

J is TRBJ2-2 and V is TRBV18; 11 bases fit TRBD2. Germline-derived CDR1 and CDR2 are KGHSH and LQKENI. This CDR3 region has 16 residues. J gave up 5 bases and V 3 bases, and 5 bases lay outside the gene matches. The CDR3 is CASSPTSGRRTGELFF. CDR3 DNA: TGTGCCAGCTCACCCACTAGCGGGAGAAGGACCGGGGAGCTGTTTTTT.

The chain combines TRBV4-1 with TRBJ1-2; tentatively, D is TRBD1 (5 bases). The CDR3 covers 16 residues. The V end lost 0 bases, the J end lost 4 bases, and 15 bases lay between the germline ends. Per germline, CDR1 MGHRA and CDR2 YSYEKL. The CDR3 loop reads CASSQDGGGVAYGYTF. CDR3 nucleotide sequence: TGCGCCAGCAGCCAAGATGGTGGAGGGGTAGCCTATGGCTACACCTTC.

CDR3 in amino acids: CASSPGTGAHEQYF. The CDR3 DNA sequence: TGTGCCAGCTCACCCGGGACAGGGGCCCACGAGCAGTACTTC. V is TRBV18 and J is TRBJ2-7; TRBD1 matches at 10 bases. J was trimmed by 5 bases and V by 3 bases; bases with no gene match: 4. Germline V gene lookup returns CDR1 KGHSH and CDR2 LQKENI. The CDR3 is made up of 14 amino acids.

V gene TRBV7-3 combines with J gene TRBJ2-7; D is possibly TRBD1 (6 bases). Germline CDR1 is SGHTA and CDR2 is FQGTGA. CDR3 length equals 13 residues. V lost 5 bases, J lost 3 bases, and 11 bases lay in between. The CDR3 spells CASSAGQNYEQYF. CDR3 nucleotides: TGTGCCAGCAGCGCCGGACAGAACTACGAGCAGTACTTC.

The chain carries TRBV7-2 and TRBJ1-1; 7 bases agree with TRBD1. V lost 3 bases, J lost 4 bases, and 11 bases stayed unmatched. CDR3 length: 16 amino acids. Germline V gene sequence: CDR1 SGHTA, CDR2 FQGNSA. The chain's CDR3 is CASSFRAGQLRTEAFF. CDR3 DNA sequence: TGTGCCAGCAGCTTTAGGGCGGGACAGTTGCGCACTGAAGCTTTCTTT.

The chain couples TRBV28 to TRBJ2-3; D is undetermined. Germline V gene sequence: CDR1 MDHEN, CDR2 SYDVKM. The CDR3 runs to 14 residues. Trimming pared 8 bases from V and 0 bases from J, leaving 12 bases between. The CDR3 nucleotides are TGTGCCAGCCTAAGCCCCGGGAGCACAGATACGCAGTATTTT. Protein product: CASLSPGSTDTQYF.

This clone has a single count. The chain has TRBV27 and TRBJ1-2; tentatively, D is TRBD1 (6 bases). The germline gives CDR1 MNHEY, CDR2 SMNVEV (reference sequence). The V and J ends lost 0 bases and 8 bases respectively, with 10 bases between them. This CDR3 comprises 13 residues. CDR3 sequence reads: CASSLSGARGYTF. CDR3 sequence (DNA): TGTGCCAGCAGTTTATCGGGGGCGCGGGGCTACACCTTC.

The V call is TRBV29-1, the J call TRBJ1-2; D gene ambiguous. V shed 4 bases and J shed 8 bases, with 8 bases lying between them. This CDR3 is 10 amino acids long. Germline loops: CDR1 SQVTM, CDR2 ANQGSEA. As DNA, the CDR3 is TGCAGCGTTGGCGAGGCGGGCTACACCTTC. Protein sequence: CSVGEAGYTF.

V and J are TRBV18 and TRBJ1-1; TRBD1 agrees at 8 bases. The J segment lost 4 bases and the V segment lost 2 bases, leaving 9 bases of the junction unmatched. Germline loops: CDR1 KGHSH, CDR2 LQKENI. CDR3 length: 16 amino acids. The CDR3 loop is CASSPANQGALTEAFF. The CDR3 coding sequence is TGTGCCAGCTCACCAGCTAATCAGGGGGCCCTCACTGAAGCTTTCTTT.

Concerning this clone: This sample also contains other DNA sequences that code for the same CDR3. The chain recombines TRBV5-1 with TRBJ1-4; D is undetermined. The CDR3 runs 15 residues. Trimming stripped 0 bases from V and 7 bases from J, with 13 bases between. The germline CDR1 and CDR2 sequences are SGHRS and YFSETQ. CDR3 in amino acids: CASSLDGRGGEKLFF. The CDR3 nucleotides are TGCGCCAGCAGCTTGGACGGCAGAGGCGGTGAAAAACTGTTTTTT.

The genes are TRBV4-1 and TRBJ2-7; D perhaps matches TRBD2 (6 bases). Germline V gene lookup returns CDR1 MGHRA and CDR2 YSYEKL. The V gene lost 1 base and the J gene lost 2 bases, with 15 bases spanning the gap. This CDR3 region has 16 residues. The CDR3 DNA reads as TGCGCCAGCAGCCAAGCTTCCAGGGCGGGACCCTACGAGCAGTACTTC. Translated: CASSQASRAGPYEQYF.

The CDR3 loop reads CASSPGGTSNQPQHF. The CDR3 coding sequence is TGTGCCAGCTCACCGGGAGGGACGAGCAATCAGCCCCAGCATTTT. The rearrangement joins TRBV18 to TRBJ1-5; weak D call: TRBD1 (5 bases). CDR3 length: 15 residues. V shed 3 bases and J shed 1 base, with 10 bases lying between them. In germline, CDR1 is KGHSH, CDR2 LQKENI.